This T cell receptor beta chain was sequenced in a study of blood T cell repertoires in COVID-19 (dated by TCRdb to 2020 to 2022). Study-level background: Collaborator samples came from the United States, Italy and Spain and covered acute and convalescent phases of COVID-19. The prospective study material was composed of cDNA or gDNA derived from T cells, B-cell-depleted T cells, or PBMCs. The dataset comprised deeply sampled blood TCRbeta repertoires from subjects exposed to, actively infected with, or recovered from COVID-19. The repertoires were released in a freely available public database intended as a resource for research on the immune response to SARS-CoV-2. Samples were obtained from the ongoing ImmuneRACE study (first 160 participants) and from approximately 1,200 subjects provided by 6 global collaborators. A de-identified subject ID, COVID-19 status, age in years and sex were almost always included in the sample metadata. Where HLA class I and class II types were available, the types were taken from metadata supplied by the sample provider, not from assay-based typing. General findings and caveats noted by the study authors: Clinical and demographic metadata were provided uncurated, with the amount varying by source and participant.

The immunoSEQ Assay, a bias-controlled multiplex PCR, was used to amplify TCRbeta CDR3 regions from genomic DNA. In the authors' own workflow: The number of nucleated cells in each sample was estimated from the amplification of reference gene primers within the assay. Sequence reads were collapsed and filtered to measure the absolute abundance of every unique TCRbeta CDR3 rearrangement. Productive Simpson clonality was computed per sample as the square root of Simpson's diversity index over productive rearrangements. Sourced from immuneACCESS, this table was stored by TCRdb with only in-frame sequences that have V and J called. A share of the clones is absent; for the studies checked, an unresolved V gene accounts for under half, and the remainder has no known explanation. That table furnishes V, J and clone size, whereas the DNA furnished D and trimming. This sample gives more than 70,000 clones in total; about 90% of them show up just once. Clones ranked in the top ten supply 3% to 4.5% of the sample.

Whole blood was collected in K2EDTA tubes by collaborating institutions according to the institutions' own protocols. Collaborator samples were shipped for TCRbeta analysis as frozen whole blood, isolated PBMCs, or DNA extracted from either sample type. As regards this clone: This receptor's antigen is unknown. Base qualities are missing; no much larger clone stands one base away.

V is shortened by 3 bases, J by 0 bases, and the region joining them spans 10 bases. Including the terminal cysteine and phenylalanine, the CDR3 comprises 15 residues. Solely the CDR3 DNA is kept, with 45 bases framed from the first base. CDR1 LNHDA and CDR2 SQIVND are derived from the germline V gene (reference sequence). This receptor was identified in a woman in her 50s in a cohort sampled during active COVID-19. Sequencing used peripheral blood. This receptor chain uses TRBV19 and TRBJ2-3; no D gene is confidently identified. The CDR3 region: CASSMVAVSTDTQYF. The nucleotide sequence reads TGTGCCAGTAGTATGGTTGCGGTTAGCACAGATACGCAGTATTTT.